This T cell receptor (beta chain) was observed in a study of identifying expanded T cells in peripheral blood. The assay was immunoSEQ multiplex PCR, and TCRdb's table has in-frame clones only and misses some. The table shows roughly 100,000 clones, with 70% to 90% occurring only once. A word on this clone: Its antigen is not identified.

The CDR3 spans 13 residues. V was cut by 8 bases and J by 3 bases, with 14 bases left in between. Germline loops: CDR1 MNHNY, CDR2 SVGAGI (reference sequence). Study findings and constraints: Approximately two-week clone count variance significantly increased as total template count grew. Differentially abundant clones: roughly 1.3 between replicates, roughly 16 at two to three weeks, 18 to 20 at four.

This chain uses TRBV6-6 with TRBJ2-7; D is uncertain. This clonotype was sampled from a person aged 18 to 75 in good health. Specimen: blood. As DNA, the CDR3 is TGTGCCAGCGGAAATATACAGCGCTACGAGCAGTACTTC. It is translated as CASGNIQRYEQYF.